The text below deals with one TCR beta chain. Antigen: not known. This record comes from a study of PD-1 blockade in classical Hodgkin lymphoma. Repertoires were generated with immunoSEQ multiplex PCR, while TCRdb's copy carries only in-frame clones and drops some. The repertoire consists of approximately 20,000 clones, with approximately 82% occurring once and the leading ten covering roughly 2.5%. Time point in this sample: cycle 4 day 1 (C4D1), after 5 to 7 weeks of nivolumab. Relapse was seen in all patients after autologous stem cell transplantation, and brentuximab vedotin exposure was variable. Using magnetic negative selection, the CD4+ T cells were separated out of thawed PBMCs. Patients reached a best response of complete response, partial response or progressive disease. Study-wide findings and caveats: Relative to healthy donors, newly diagnosed patients reportedly had lower baseline TCR diversity, which was reported as lower still in relapsed/refractory patients.

J gave up 2 bases and V 6 bases, and 7 bases lay outside the gene matches. CDR1 is LNHDA, CDR2 SQIVND, per germline (reference sequence). The length of the CDR3 is 15 residues. The rearrangement links TRBV19 to TRBJ2-5; TRBD2 agrees at 9 bases. This TCR derives from a human donor with classical Hodgkin lymphoma. The sequencing here drew on CD4+ T cells from blood, taken before the fourth cycle of nivolumab. The CDR3 coding sequence is TGTGCCAGTAGGACGACTAGCGGACTTCAAGAGACCCAGTACTTC. Protein: CASRTTSGLQETQYF.